These 27 T cell receptor beta chains came from one sample sequenced in a study of T-cell reconstitution after alpha-beta-depleted transplantation in children. Preparing the TCRbeta library involved the use of unique molecular identifiers. MiXCR was run by TCRdb on the PCR reads, yielding one entry per CDR3 protein. The sample lists about 610,000 distinct CDR3 sequences, 8% to 11% occurring once. The specimen comprised PBMCs from the stem cell graft donor, sampled from the stem cell graft. Every receptor here comes from a human donor who donated a stem cell graft to a child with acute myeloid leukemia.

Only a few counts were recorded for this clonotype. The rearrangement links TRBV4-3 to TRBJ2-7; D might be TRBD1 or TRBD2, each matching 6 bases. The CDR3 is 13 residues long. Trimming removed 0 bases at V and 7 bases at J, with 10 bases between. Germline CDR1 and CDR2: LGHNA and YSLEER. The CDR3 reads CASSQEGGEEQYF. CDR3 nucleotide sequence: TGCGCCAGCAGCCAAGAGGGGGGCGAAGAGCAGTACTTC.

This clonotype occurred a few times. An end of the junction does not agree with germline; a read error may underlie this. The chain couples TRBV7-2 to TRBJ1-2; tentatively, D is TRBD1 (5 bases). Looked up from germline, CDR1 is SGHTA and CDR2 is FQGNSA. CDR3 length: 15 residues. This chain's CDR3 is CASSSSRGNNHGYTF. The CDR3 DNA reads as TGTGCCAGCAGCTCAAGTAGGGGAAATAACCATGGCTACACCTTC. The full variable domain, rest sourced from reference TRBV7-2 and TRBJ1-2, is GAGVSQSPSNKVTEKGKDVELRCDPISGHTALYWYRQSLGQGLEFLIYFQGNSAPDKSGLPSDRFSAERTGGSVSTLTIQRTQQEDSAVYLCASSSSRGNNHGYTFGSGTRLTVV.

This clonotype was observed at least ten times. This chain links TRBV7-8 with TRBJ2-5; 7 bases align to TRBD1. The CDR3 totals 15 residues. The J segment lost 2 bases and the V segment lost 6 bases, leaving 9 bases of the junction unmatched. Germline-derived CDR1 and CDR2 are SGHVS and FQNEAQ. CDR3 sequence reads: CASRGGLARQETQYF. DNA of the CDR3: TGTGCCAGCAGAGGGGGCTTAGCAAGGCAAGAGACCCAGTACTTC.

This clonotype was recorded at least ten times. V and J are TRBV29-1 and TRBJ2-2; 10 bases agree with TRBD2. Germline assignment: CDR1 SQVTM and CDR2 ANQGSEA. After removal of 7 bases from V and 3 bases from J, the junction contained 8 bases not matched to a gene. The CDR3 contains 15 residues. The CDR3: CSAGYLAGDTGELFF. The CDR3 DNA sequence: TGCAGCGCTGGATACCTAGCGGGAGACACCGGGGAGCTGTTTTTT.

This clonotype was observed at least ten times. The rearrangement links TRBV20-1 to TRBJ2-1; 10 bases align to TRBD2. The CDR3 runs 17 residues. The V gene's germline CDR1 is DFQATT and CDR2 SNEGSKA (reference sequence). The J segment lost 3 bases and the V segment lost 0 bases, leaving 8 bases of the junction unmatched. CDR3 sequence (DNA): TGCAGTGCTAGAGATCCCCGGACTAGCGGAGGCTACAATGAGCAGTTCTTC. Translation gives CSARDPRTSGGYNEQFF.

This clonotype was recorded many times. This chain connects TRBV6-2 or TRBV6-3 to TRBJ2-1, with D perhaps matching TRBD1 (5 bases). Per germline, CDR1 MNHEY and CDR2 SVGEGT. The CDR3 is made up of 14 amino acids. With 6 bases removed from V and 9 bases from J, the gap between germline ends came to 18 bases. In DNA form, the CDR3 reads TGTGCCAGCAGCCCTACTCCCGACAGCGCTGAGCAGTTCTTC. It yields the protein CASSPTPDSAEQFF.

This clonotype was detected only a few times. The chain is built from TRBV12-3 or TRBV12-4 and TRBJ2-5; D remains ambiguous. The CDR3 extends over 13 amino acids. With 4 bases removed from V and 0 bases from J, the gap between germline ends came to 6 bases. The CDR3 here is CASSSSYQETQYF. The DNA of the CDR3 is TGTGCCAGCAGTTCGTCGTACCAAGAGACCCAGTACTTC.

This clonotype showed up many times. V gene TRBV5-1 combines with J gene TRBJ2-7, with 9 bases aligning to TRBD1. V trimming: 0 bases; J trimming: 1 base; junction bases outside the gene matches: 5. Germline lookup yields CDR1 SGHRS and CDR2 YFSETQ. CDR3 size: 16 residues. CDR3 amino acids: CASSLVPGQGSYEQYF. The CDR3 DNA reads as TGCGCCAGCAGCTTGGTCCCGGGACAGGGATCCTACGAGCAGTACTTC.

The V and J genes are TRBV7-2 and TRBJ2-7; D gene unclear. CDR3 length equals 11 residues. V was trimmed by 8 bases and J by 4 bases, leaving 9 bases between them. Looked up from germline, CDR1 is SGHTA and CDR2 is FQGNSA. CDR3 loop: CASVGAYEQYF. The CDR3 bases are TGTGCCAGCGTAGGAGCGTACGAGCAGTACTTC.

This clonotype was seen repeatedly, ten times or more. V is TRBV6-5 and J is TRBJ2-2, with 9 positions matching TRBD2. CDR1 is MNHEY and CDR2 is SVGAGI in the germline V gene. The CDR3 contains 17 residues. V dropped 0 bases and J dropped 2; count of bases not matched to a gene: 4. The CDR3 is CASSYSWREGNTGELFF. The CDR3 DNA reads as TGTGCCAGCAGTTACTCGTGGCGGGAGGGAAACACCGGGGAGCTGTTTTTT.

In its sample, this clonotype was seen a few times. The chain combines TRBV20-1 with TRBJ2-1; 11 positions agree with TRBD2. CDR1 is DFQATT, CDR2 SNEGSKA, per germline (reference sequence). Trimming cost V 6 bases and J 1 base; bases outside gene matches: 11. CDR3 length equals 17 residues. The CDR3 protein is CSAPLAGGFSSYNEQFF. CDR3 in DNA: TGCAGTGCCCCGCTAGCGGGAGGTTTTTCTTCCTACAATGAGCAGTTCTTC.

The genes are TRBV18 and TRBJ2-5; D call uncertain. Germline CDR1 reads KGHSH; CDR2 reads LQKENI. CDR3 length equals 13 residues. V lost 0 bases to trimming and J lost 5 bases, with 7 bases between them. CDR3: CASSPPVVETQYF. As DNA, the CDR3 is TGTGCCAGCTCACCACCAGTTGTGGAGACCCAGTACTTC.

This rearrangement joins TRBV3-1 to TRBJ2-4; TRBD2 aligns across 10 bases. Germline V gene lookup returns CDR1 LGHDT and CDR2 YNNKEL (reference sequence). There are 16 residues in the CDR3. The V segment lost 9 bases and the J segment 8 bases; nucleotides outside the gene matches: 16. The CDR3 DNA sequence: TGTGCCAGTACTAAAGCGGGAGGGCCCTCTGAAGACATTCAGTACTTC. It yields the protein CASTKAGGPSEDIQYF. The full variable domain, completed using reference TRBV3-1 and TRBJ2-4, is DTAVSQTPKYLVTQMGNDKSIKCEQNLGHDTMYWYKQDSKKFLKIMFSYNNKELIINETVPNRFSPKSPDKAHLNLHINSLELGDSAVYFCASTKAGGPSEDIQYFGAGTRLSVL.

This clonotype was found a few times. The rearrangement links TRBV5-4 to TRBJ2-1, with a tentative D call TRBD2 (5 bases). The CDR3 length is 16 residues. V lost 5 bases to trimming and J lost 2 bases, with 17 bases between them. Germline values: CDR1 SGHNT, CDR2 YYREEE (reference sequence). The CDR3 DNA follows: TGTGCCAGCAGTTCAGAGGCGGGCCCCACCTACAATGAGCAGTTCTTC. It translates to CASSSEAGPTYNEQFF.

This clonotype was seen once. V and J are TRBV5-1 and TRBJ2-1; D is perhaps TRBD1 or TRBD2 (6 bases each). V was clipped by 1 base and J by 7 bases, with 15 bases between them. This CDR3 is 15 amino acids long. Germline V gene data show CDR1 as SGHRS and CDR2 as YFSETQ. CDR3 sequence (DNA): TGCGCCAGCAGCTTGTTCCTAGCGAGGGGGAATGAGCAGTTCTTC. Amino acid sequence: CASSLFLARGNEQFF.

This clonotype came up a few times. The chain employs TRBV29-1 and TRBJ2-4; either TRBD1 or TRBD2 may supply D (5 bases each). CDR1 and CDR2 from the germline V gene are SQVTM and ANQGSEA. The CDR3 covers 18 residues. V was trimmed by 7 bases and J by 3 bases, leaving 28 bases between them. CDR3 sequence (DNA): TGCAGCGCTGGCTACGCGGAACTAGGTCGACAGCTCAAAAACATTCAGTACTTC. It translates to CSAGYAELGRQLKNIQYF.

This clonotype was counted only a few times. The chain couples TRBV29-1 to TRBJ1-1; a weak D match, TRBD1 (5 bases). The CDR3 consists of 13 residues. Germline V gives CDR1 SQVTM, CDR2 ANQGSEA. V was cut by 6 bases and J by 3 bases, with 14 bases left in between. The CDR3 nucleotides read TGCAGCGTGGTCCGGGACGTTTACACTGAAGCTTTCTTT. It yields the protein CSVVRDVYTEAFF.

In its sample, this clonotype was seen many times. The chain joins TRBV20-1 to TRBJ2-2; D possibly corresponds to TRBD2 (6 bases). V lost 5 bases and J 4 bases, leaving 8 bases between the germline ends. The CDR3 extends over 12 amino acids. CDR1 and CDR2 (germline): DFQATT, SNEGSKA (reference sequence). As DNA, the CDR3 is TGCAGTGCTCGGCGGGGCACCGGGGAGCTGTTTTTT. It yields the protein CSARRGTGELFF.

This clonotype was observed a few times. The chain employs TRBV7-9 and TRBJ2-5, with TRBD2 identical over 9 bases. The CDR3 sequence is 17 residues long. Germline V gene lookup returns CDR1 SEHNR and CDR2 FQNEAQ (reference sequence). The J segment lost 2 bases and the V segment lost 2 bases, leaving 9 bases of the junction unmatched. Here the CDR3 reads CASSLSLTSGRQETQYF. The CDR3 bases are TGTGCCAGCAGCTTATCTTTAACTAGCGGGCGTCAAGAGACCCAGTACTTC.

This clonotype appeared many times. The genes are TRBV5-5 and TRBJ1-2, with 7 bases aligning to TRBD1. V was pared by 1 base and J by 8 bases, with 8 bases of the junction left unmatched. Germline V gene data show CDR1 as SGHKS and CDR2 as YYEKEE (reference sequence). The CDR3 runs 14 residues. This CDR3 reads CASSLYPGQQGYTF. CDR3 bases: TGTGCCAGCAGCTTGTACCCGGGACAGCAAGGCTACACCTTC.

This clonotype showed up many times. This sequence joins TRBV15 and TRBJ2-1, with 10 bases that match TRBD2. The CDR3 consists of 18 residues. Losses at the gene ends were 0 bases for V and 8 bases for J; bases not matched to a gene: 13. Germline CDR1 reads LNHNV; CDR2 reads YYDKDF (reference sequence). CDR3 protein: CATSRERGEREGQDEQFF. In DNA, the CDR3 is TGTGCCACCAGCAGAGAACGAGGTGAGCGGGAGGGCCAGGATGAGCAGTTCTTC. Full variable domain (outside the CDR3, taken from reference TRBV15 and TRBJ2-1): DAMVIQNPRYQVTQFGKPVTLSCSQTLNHNVMYWYQQKSSQAPKLLFHYYDKDFNNEADTPDNFQSRRPNTSFCFLDIRSPGLGDTAMYLCATSRERGEREGQDEQFFGPGTRLTVL.

Worth noting for this clonotype: A read error is possible here, since a much larger clone lies one base away. The chain carries TRBV7-2 and TRBJ2-5, with 11 bases fitting TRBD2. Germline CDR1 and CDR2: SGHTA and FQGNSA. The CDR3 runs to 17 residues. V dropped 5 bases and J dropped 5; count of bases not matched to a gene: 13. The DNA for the CDR3 is TGTGCCAGCAGCCCCCAACTAGCGGGAGTAGGAAAGGAGACCCAGTACTTC. Translation gives CASSPQLAGVGKETQYF.

This clonotype was detected many times. The chain recombines TRBV29-1 with TRBJ2-2, with unresolved D. Trimming cost V 4 bases and J 4 bases, with 10 bases left between them. Germline V lookup: CDR1 SQVTM, CDR2 ANQGSEA. CDR3 length: 13 amino acids. CDR3 sequence reads: CSVAPRATGELFF. CDR3 coding DNA: TGCAGCGTTGCCCCCCGGGCCACCGGGGAGCTGTTTTTT.

The chain has TRBV15 and TRBJ1-2; D is unresolved. Germline loops: CDR1 LNHNV, CDR2 YYDKDF (reference sequence). The V end was cut by 0 bases, the J end by 7 bases, with 6 bases between. This CDR3 has 12 amino acids. The CDR3 sequence: CATSRDFSGYTF. CDR3 coding DNA: TGTGCCACCAGCAGAGATTTCTCTGGCTACACCTTC.

This rearrangement joins TRBV11-2 to TRBJ1-5; no reliable D call. V lost 0 bases and J 1 base, leaving 7 bases between the germline ends. Looked up from germline, CDR1 is SGHAT and CDR2 is FQNNGV. This CDR3 spans 15 amino acids. The CDR3 DNA is TGTGCCAGCAGCTTAGATTCGGCCAGCAATCAGCCCCAGCATTTT. It codes for CASSLDSASNQPQHF.

This chain links TRBV28 with TRBJ2-7; D is perhaps TRBD1 (5 bases). The V and J ends lost 3 bases and 0 bases respectively, with 15 bases between them. Germline V CDR1 and CDR2: MDHEN, SYDVKM. The CDR3 consists of 16 residues. The CDR3 DNA reads as TGTGCCAGCAGTTTCCCCCTGTCAGGGTTCTCCTACGAGCAGTACTTC. Encoded protein: CASSFPLSGFSYEQYF. The full variable domain, its missing parts supplied by reference TRBV28 and TRBJ2-7, is DVKVTQSSRYLVKRTGEKVFLECVQDMDHENMFWYRQDPGLGLRLIYFSYDVKMKEKGDIPEGYSVSREKKERFSLILESASTNQTSMYLCASSFPLSGFSYEQYFGPGTRLTVT.

The chain recombines TRBV20-1 with TRBJ1-5; unclear D gene. The CDR3 covers 13 residues. CDR1 is DFQATT, CDR2 SNEGSKA, per germline (reference sequence). Trimming pared 3 bases from V and 9 bases from J, leaving 15 bases between. The CDR3 is CSASPGGDLPQHF. The CDR3 DNA follows: TGCAGTGCTAGCCCCGGTGGAGATTTGCCCCAGCATTTT.